This T cell receptor beta chain was obtained from a study of shared clonotypes between healthy human individuals. V lost 4 bases, J lost 3 bases, and 10 bases lay in between. Germline V gene lookup returns CDR1 MNHEY and CDR2 SMNVEV (reference sequence). The CDR3 runs to 13 residues. The assay was immunoSEQ multiplex PCR, and TCRdb's table has in-frame clones only and misses some. This sample yields over a million clones, of which around 98.5% are seen a single time; around 0.38% belongs to the top ten. This TCR came from a man aged 30-40 years in good health. This chain connects TRBV27 to TRBJ2-7, with D uncertain. The material sequenced was naive CD4+ T cells sorted from blood. Subset meaning: CD45RA+ positively selected. The CDR3 nucleotides read TGTGCCAGCAGTTATCGACGGAACTACGAGCAGTACTTC. Residues: CASSYRRNYEQYF.